This entry concerns a single TCR beta chain. No antigen is known for it. 13 Jbeta primers and 60 Vbeta primers were used for the PCR. The data were produced by immunoSEQ multiplex PCR, yet TCRdb's version contains in-frame clones alone and is incomplete. This table holds about 200,000 clones, about 80% found once. The source of the sample is a study of cytomegalovirus exposure and HLA in healthy donors. Overall study context: Researchers previously reported finding 117 million unique TCR beta sequences from 170 million or so T cells. The study's findings and limits: The study recorded 150 to 200 TCR beta chains that were cytomegalovirus-associated. A prior analysis recorded that most TCR beta V segments were productive about 87% or about 30% of the time. Researchers reported that a few CMV-associated chains were confirmed in vitro as CMV antigen-specific.

Germline CDR1 reads MNHNS; CDR2 reads SASEGT. The V end lost 4 bases, the J end lost 0 bases, and 13 bases lay between the germline ends. This CDR3 spans 17 amino acids. The clonotype comes from a girl between 10 and 17 years old in good health and CMV-seronegative. The gene calls are TRBV6-1 and TRBJ1-6, with D possibly being TRBD1 (5 bases). Sequencing was done on a sample of PBMCs. The CDR3 sequence: CASSAGPVSSYNSPLHF. The CDR3 DNA is TGTGCCAGCAGTGCAGGGCCCGTGAGCTCCTATAATTCACCCCTCCACTTT.